Shown below are 27 T cell receptor beta chains from a single sample sequenced in a study of shared clonotypes between healthy human individuals. Produced via immunoSEQ multiplex PCR; TCRdb's table is partial and in-frame only. The sample contains about 2 million clones, roughly 94% of which appear only once. The sample consisted of naive CD4+ T cells sorted from blood. Specified subset: CD45RA+ positively selected. These receptors came from a man aged 18 to 29 in good health.

This clone was seen more than once but under ten times. The junction and the germline gene differ at one end; a read error may be behind it. This sample also contains other DNA sequences that code for the same CDR3. The rearrangement uses TRBV6-5 and TRBJ2-7; D gene unclear. The CDR3 is 13 amino acids. Germline values: CDR1 MNHEY, CDR2 SVGAGI. This CDR3 reads CASMGPGVGEQYF. The CDR3 nucleotides are TGCGCCAGCATGGGTCCTGGTGTGGGGGAGCAGTACTTC.

The chain recombines TRBV6-5 with TRBJ2-7; the D gene could be TRBD1 or TRBD2 (6 bases each). Trimming left V 5 bases short and J 3 bases short, with 14 bases between. Germline CDR1 and CDR2: MNHEY and SVGAGI. CDR3 size: 14 residues. CDR3 in DNA: TGTGCCAGCAGTCGGGGGCCGATGAACTACGAGCAGTACTTC. Translated, it gives CASSRGPMNYEQYF.

The CDR3 reads CASGSIPGTGRNEQFF. The CDR3 DNA is TGTGCTAGTGGTTCCATCCCCGGGACAGGACGCAATGAGCAGTTCTTC. This sequence joins TRBV12-5 and TRBJ2-1; TRBD1 aligns across 8 bases. Germline loops: CDR1 LGHNT, CDR2 FRNRAP. J was trimmed by 6 bases and V by 4 bases; bases with no gene match: 11. The CDR3 runs to 16 residues.

This sequence joins TRBV28 and TRBJ1-4; no clear D. The V end lost 6 bases, the J end lost 0 bases, and 8 bases lay between the germline ends. Germline CDR1 and CDR2: MDHEN and SYDVKM. The length of the CDR3 is 14 residues. The CDR3 sequence: CASSPFTTNEKLFF. CDR3 nucleotide sequence: TGTGCCAGCAGCCCATTCACAACTAATGAAAAACTGTTTTTT.

The chain is built from TRBV6-1 and TRBJ2-3; 10 positions match TRBD2. V shed 7 bases and J 0 bases; nucleotides not matched to a gene: 4. The CDR3 contains 15 residues. The V gene's germline CDR1 is MNHNS and CDR2 SASEGT. The CDR3 bases are TGTGCCAGCATACTAGCGGGATTGAGCACAGATACGCAGTATTTT. Translating it yields CASILAGLSTDTQYF.

The chain links TRBV2 to TRBJ1-2; D might be TRBD1 (5 bases). The CDR3 covers 13 residues. Trimming shortened V by 7 bases and J by 2 bases, and 11 bases separated the two germline ends. CDR1 is SNHLY, CDR2 FYNNEI, per germline. CDR3 protein: CASTLTENYGYTF. The CDR3 DNA is TGTGCCAGCACCCTGACAGAGAACTATGGCTACACCTTC. Combining the CDR3 with reference TRBV2 and TRBJ1-2 gives the whole variable domain EPEVTQTPSHQVTQMGQEVILRCVPISNHLYFYWYRQILGQKVEFLVSFYNNEISEKSEIFDDQFSVERPDGSNFTLKIRSTKLEDSAMYFCASTLTENYGYTFGSGTRLTVV.

This rearrangement joins TRBV5-1 to TRBJ1-1, with a possible D match to TRBD1 (6 bases). With 0 bases removed from V and 1 base from J, the gap between germline ends came to 19 bases. Germline V gene sequence: CDR1 SGHRS, CDR2 YFSETQ. CDR3 length equals 18 residues. The CDR3 region has the DNA TGCGCCAGCAGCTTGGTTGTTTTGTTGGGGGCGCAGAACACTGAAGCTTTCTTT. This gives the protein CASSLVVLLGAQNTEAFF.

The chain has TRBV2 and TRBJ2-7; D is undetermined. CDR1 is SNHLY, CDR2 FYNNEI, per germline. Trimming pared 3 bases from V and 1 base from J, leaving 10 bases between. This CDR3 is built from 14 residues. The chain's CDR3 is CASSDGITSYEQYF. The CDR3 region has the DNA TGTGCCAGCAGTGACGGCATAACTTCCTACGAGCAGTACTTC.

The chain combines TRBV5-1 with TRBJ1-1, with no clear D. CDR1 is SGHRS, CDR2 YFSETQ, per germline. V was clipped by 4 bases and J by 7 bases, with 14 bases between them. The CDR3 runs to 13 residues. The CDR3 spells CASSQDGGFEAFF. The DNA for the CDR3 is TGCGCCAGCAGCCAAGATGGTGGGTTTGAAGCTTTCTTT.

As to this clone: The junction and the germline gene differ at one end; a read error may be behind it. The chain employs TRBV7-7 and TRBJ1-5; 7 bases fit TRBD1. This CDR3 has 18 amino acids. In germline, CDR1 is SSHAT, CDR2 FNYEAQ (reference sequence). In DNA form, the CDR3 reads TGTGCTAGCAGCTTATACGGGACAGATCTTTATAGCAATCAGCCCCAGCATTTT. It is translated as CASSLYGTDLYSNQPQHF.

V gene TRBV28 combines with J gene TRBJ2-7; 7 bases match TRBD1. This CDR3 is built from 15 residues. Germline loops: CDR1 MDHEN, CDR2 SYDVKM. V was pared by 6 bases and J by 2 bases, with 10 bases of the junction left unmatched. The CDR3 loop reads CASSKDPDRPYEQYF. The CDR3 DNA reads as TGTGCCAGCAGCAAAGACCCGGACAGGCCCTACGAGCAGTACTTC.

This clone was picked up one time. The chain links TRBV5-8 to TRBJ2-1, with D perhaps matching TRBD1 or TRBD2 (5 bases each). Deletions cut 3 bases from V and 6 bases from J, with 16 bases between. The CDR3 sequence is 15 residues long. From germline, CDR1 is SGHTS and CDR2 YDEGEE. The CDR3 loop is CASSSPGTSGNEQFF. The CDR3 DNA reads as TGTGCCAGCAGCTCTCCGGGGACCAGTGGCAATGAGCAGTTCTTC.

For this clone: The same CDR3 can be traced to other DNA sequences in this sample. This chain joins TRBV7-2 and TRBJ1-4; TRBD1 might be the D (6 bases). The length of the CDR3 is 14 residues. V lost 5 bases and J 8 bases, leaving 15 bases between the germline ends. Germline V gene sequence: CDR1 SGHTA, CDR2 FQGNSA. CDR3 in amino acids: CASSIGGAGEKLFF. The DNA of the CDR3 is TGTGCCAGCAGCATCGGGGGCGCGGGCGAAAAACTGTTTTTT.

V is TRBV10-3 and J is TRBJ2-7; D uncertain. V gave up 3 bases and J gave up 6 bases, with 9 bases separating them. The CDR3 covers 12 residues. The germline gives CDR1 ENHRY, CDR2 SYGVKD. CDR3 nucleotides: TGTGCCATCAGTGATGCAGCCACCGAGCAGTACTTC. It codes for CAISDAATEQYF.

This clone was observed once. The chain links TRBV12-5 to TRBJ2-3, with no clear D. The V and J ends lost 4 bases and 2 bases respectively, with 1 base between them. The CDR3 sequence is 11 residues long. Germline CDR1 reads LGHNT; CDR2 reads FRNRAP. The CDR3 protein is CASGSTDTQYF. DNA of the CDR3: TGTGCTAGTGGTTCCACAGATACGCAGTATTTT. The complete variable domain, with remaining parts taken from reference TRBV12-5 and TRBJ2-3, reads DARVTQTPRHKVTEMGQEVTMRCQPILGHNTVFWYRQTMMQGLELLAYFRNRAPLDDSGMPKDRFSAEMPDATLATLKIQPSEPRDSAVYFCASGSTDTQYFGPGTRLTVL.

The gene calls are TRBV6-6 and TRBJ2-7, with D perhaps matching TRBD1 or TRBD2 (5 bases each). CDR1 and CDR2 (germline): MNHNY, SVGAGI (reference sequence). The CDR3 is 14 residues long. With 2 bases removed from V and 6 bases from J, the gap between germline ends came to 14 bases. CDR3 sequence reads: CASSYDGGLGEQYF. In DNA, the CDR3 is TGTGCCAGCAGTTACGATGGGGGATTAGGCGAGCAGTACTTC.

V is TRBV6-4 and J is TRBJ2-1, with D maybe TRBD1 (6 bases). The CDR3 consists of 13 residues. V lost 4 bases and J 10 bases, leaving 14 bases between the germline ends. Germline V gives CDR1 MRHNA, CDR2 SNTAGT. The CDR3 region is CASSAQLRGEQFF. In DNA, the CDR3 is TGTGCCAGCAGTGCTCAACTAAGGGGGGAGCAGTTCTTC.

This clone occurred once. This rearrangement joins TRBV5-5 to TRBJ2-5, with 9 bases aligning to TRBD1. The CDR3 contains 16 residues. Germline CDR1 reads SGHKS; CDR2 reads YYEKEE (reference sequence). Trimming removed 3 bases from V and 3 bases from J; junction bases left unmatched: 9. The CDR3 here is CASSSKQGQGKETQYF. The CDR3 DNA reads TGTGCCAGCAGCTCCAAACAGGGACAGGGTAAAGAGACCCAGTACTTC. Full variable domain (remainder filled in from reference TRBV5-5 and TRBJ2-5): DAGVTQSPTHLIKTRGQQVTLRCSPISGHKSVSWYQQVLGQGPQFIFQYYEKEERGRGNFPDRFSARQFPNYSSELNVNALLLGDSALYLCASSSKQGQGKETQYFGPGTRLLVL.

The rearrangement uses TRBV29-1 and TRBJ2-1, with D perhaps matching TRBD2 (6 bases). There are 14 residues in the CDR3. The ends were cut back, 7 bases at V and 6 bases at J, with 19 bases in the middle. From germline, CDR1 is SQVTM and CDR2 ANQGSEA. The CDR3 region is CSGNRDSSSNEQFF. The CDR3 DNA is TGCAGCGGAAACCGGGACTCGTCTTCCAATGAGCAGTTCTTC.

The chain's CDR3 is CSGEDNEKLFF. The CDR3 DNA follows: TGCAGCGGCGAGGACAATGAAAAACTGTTTTTT. The chain couples TRBV29-1 to TRBJ1-4; D gene uncertain. Trimming shortened V by 7 bases and J by 5 bases, and 8 bases separated the two germline ends. This CDR3 region has 11 residues. Germline CDR1 and CDR2: SQVTM and ANQGSEA.

The rearrangement joins TRBV30 to TRBJ1-4; D remains ambiguous. Germline CDR1 is GTSNPN and CDR2 is SVGIG (reference sequence). The CDR3 covers 15 residues. V lost 2 bases to trimming and J lost 6 bases, with 16 bases between them. The CDR3 protein is CAWSTQRTPYEKLFF. Written as DNA, the CDR3 is TGTGCCTGGAGTACACAGCGGACCCCTTATGAAAAACTGTTTTTT.

The V gene is TRBV5-1, the J gene TRBJ1-3; D is undetermined. This CDR3 spans 17 amino acids. CDR1 is SGHRS, CDR2 YFSETQ, per germline. V was shortened by 0 bases and J by 0 bases, with 13 bases between the two germline ends. The CDR3 sequence is CASSLVGSKSSGNTIYF. The CDR3 DNA reads TGCGCCAGCAGCTTGGTAGGGTCTAAGAGCTCTGGAAACACCATATATTTT. Full variable domain (rest looked up from reference TRBV5-1 and TRBJ1-3): KAGVTQTPRYLIKTRGQQVTLSCSPISGHRSVSWYQQTPGQGLQFLFEYFSETQRNKGNFPGRFSGRQFSNSRSEMNVSTLELGDSALYLCASSLVGSKSSGNTIYFGEGSWLTVV.

This clone was seen just once. V gene TRBV28 combines with J gene TRBJ1-1; 7 bases fit TRBD1. CDR1 is MDHEN and CDR2 is SYDVKM in the germline V gene. After removal of 5 bases from V and 3 bases from J, the junction contained 6 bases not matched to a gene. The CDR3 is made up of 14 amino acids. Written as DNA, the CDR3 is TGTGCCAGCAGTATCGACAGGGAGTACACTGAAGCTTTCTTT. Its translation: CASSIDREYTEAFF.

This sequence joins TRBV5-8 and TRBJ2-2; D is undetermined. Trimming cost V 0 bases and J 1 base, with 7 bases left between them. Germline V gene lookup returns CDR1 SGHTS and CDR2 YDEGEE. The CDR3 spans 15 residues. The CDR3 DNA reads as TGTGCCAGCAGCTTGGATGGCAGGAACACCGGGGAGCTGTTTTTT. Its translation: CASSLDGRNTGELFF.

The CDR3 spells CASSLRGLIGQETQYF. CDR3 in DNA: TGCGCCAGCAGCTTGCGGGGGTTGATCGGCCAAGAGACCCAGTACTTC. The chain links TRBV5-1 to TRBJ2-5, with D perhaps matching TRBD2 (6 bases). Germline loops: CDR1 SGHRS, CDR2 YFSETQ. V lost 1 base to trimming and J lost 1 base, with 14 bases between them. The CDR3 loop spans 16 amino acids.

The V and J genes are TRBV4-1 and TRBJ1-1; the D is unclear. The CDR3 is 15 residues long. Germline assignment: CDR1 MGHRA and CDR2 YSYEKL. Trimming pared 4 bases from V and 4 bases from J, leaving 16 bases between. This CDR3 reads CASSPPAPLSTEAFF. CDR3 nucleotide sequence: TGCGCCAGCAGCCCTCCAGCACCTTTGAGCACTGAAGCTTTCTTT.

This chain links TRBV4-3 with TRBJ1-3; D is undetermined. The CDR3 loop spans 15 amino acids. The germline gives CDR1 LGHNA, CDR2 YSLEER. V lost 0 bases, J lost 4 bases, and 10 bases lay in between. The CDR3 loop reads CASSQDRLVGNTIYF. CDR3 sequence (DNA): TGCGCCAGCAGCCAAGATCGTCTCGTCGGAAACACCATATATTTT.